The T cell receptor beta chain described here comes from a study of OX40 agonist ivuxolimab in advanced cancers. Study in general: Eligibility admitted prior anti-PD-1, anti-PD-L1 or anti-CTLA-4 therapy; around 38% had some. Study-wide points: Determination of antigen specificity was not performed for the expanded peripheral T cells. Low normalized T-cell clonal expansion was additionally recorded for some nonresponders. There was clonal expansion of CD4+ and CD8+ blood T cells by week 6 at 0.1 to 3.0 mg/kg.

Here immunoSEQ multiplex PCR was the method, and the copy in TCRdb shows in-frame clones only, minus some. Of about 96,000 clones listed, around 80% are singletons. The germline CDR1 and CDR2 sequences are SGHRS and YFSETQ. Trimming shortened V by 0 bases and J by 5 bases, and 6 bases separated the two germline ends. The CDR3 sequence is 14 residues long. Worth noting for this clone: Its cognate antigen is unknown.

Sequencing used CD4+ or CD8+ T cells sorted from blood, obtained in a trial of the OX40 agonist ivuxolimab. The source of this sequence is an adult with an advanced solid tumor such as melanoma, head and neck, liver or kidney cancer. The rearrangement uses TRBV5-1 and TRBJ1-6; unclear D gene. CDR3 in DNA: TGCGCCAGCAGCTTGGTGGATAATAATTCACCCCTCCACTTT. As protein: CASSLVDNNSPLHF.